This T cell receptor beta chain derives from a study of radiotherapy plus CTLA-4 blockade in lung cancer (dated by TCRdb to between 2018 and 2020). For the study in its entirety: Among enrolled patients, roughly 20% had an objective response and roughly 30% reached disease control. On the study overall, not on this receptor specifically: TCR clones derived from tumors expanded in peripheral blood after treatment with radiotherapy and ipilimumab. The strongest predictors of response, as reported, were early dynamic changes in blood T cell clones along with a rise in serum interferon-beta after radiation.

A note on this clone: The specificity of this receptor is unknown. No much larger clone is present one base from it, and per-base qualities are unavailable.

To prepare the library, the immunoSEQ multiplex PCR assay was applied. The clones in this table, taken by TCRdb from immuneACCESS, are in-frame only. Not every clone is retained; where verified, under half of the shortfall comes from an unresolved V gene, and the cause of the rest is unknown. This sample gives about 73,000 clones in total; around nine tenths of them show up just once. The top ten constitute less than 45% of the sample. The study evaluated CTLA-4 blockade (ipilimumab) given together with focal radiation therapy in patients who had chemo-refractory metastatic non-small-cell lung cancer. V lost 2 bases and J lost 5 bases; the stretch between them is 10 bases long. Its CDR3 holds 14 amino acids, cysteine through phenylalanine. The kept DNA is CDR3 alone, 42 bases in frame from the first base. Based on the germline V gene, the CDR1 and CDR2 sequences are SGHRS and YFSETQ.

The sequence is built from TRBV5-1 and TRBJ2-2, with no reliable assignment of the D segment. The origin of this receptor is a human donor with non-small cell lung cancer that progressed on radiotherapy plus ipilimumab. The specimen comprised peripheral blood, sampled from a patient treated with radiotherapy plus ipilimumab. The CDR3 protein is CASSLTIRTGELFF. The DNA sequence reads TGCGCCAGCAGCTTAACGATCAGGACCGGGGAGCTGTTTTTT.